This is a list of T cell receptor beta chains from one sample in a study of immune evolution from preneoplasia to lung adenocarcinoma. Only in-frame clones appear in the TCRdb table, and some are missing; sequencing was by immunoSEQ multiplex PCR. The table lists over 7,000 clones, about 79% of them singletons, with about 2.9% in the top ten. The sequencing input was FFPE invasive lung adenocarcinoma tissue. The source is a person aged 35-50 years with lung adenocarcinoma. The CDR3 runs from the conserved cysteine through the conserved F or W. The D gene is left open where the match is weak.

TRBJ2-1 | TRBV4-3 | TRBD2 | CASSQERRGGDEQFF
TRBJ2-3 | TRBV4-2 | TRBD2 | CASSQKGTSGGARADTQYF
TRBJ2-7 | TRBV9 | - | CASSRESGAGPLSYEQYF
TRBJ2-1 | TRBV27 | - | CASSRDALYNEQFF
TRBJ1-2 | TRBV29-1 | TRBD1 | CSVLGQGASGYTF
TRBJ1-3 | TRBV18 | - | CASSPRTEIGNTIYF
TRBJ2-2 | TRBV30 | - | CAWSVMSTTGELFF
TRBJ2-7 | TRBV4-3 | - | CASSQEFRSGEQYF
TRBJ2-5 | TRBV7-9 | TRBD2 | CASSALLAGTPETQYF
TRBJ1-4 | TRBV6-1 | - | CASSGQANEKLFF
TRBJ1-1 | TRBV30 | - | CAWSPGTGTEAFF
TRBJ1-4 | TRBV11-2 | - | CASSLKGLFNEKLFF
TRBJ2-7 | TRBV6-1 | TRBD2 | CASSDLSGSSYEQYF
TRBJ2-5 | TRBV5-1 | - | CASALIPSRETQYF
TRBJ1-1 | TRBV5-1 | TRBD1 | CASSIGQGTEAFF
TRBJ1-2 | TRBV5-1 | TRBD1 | CASSPTGGVNYGYTF
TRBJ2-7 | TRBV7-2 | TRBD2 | CASSLWAGGSYEQYF
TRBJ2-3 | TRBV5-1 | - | CASSLDSGSSTDTQYF
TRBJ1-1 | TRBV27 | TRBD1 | CASSSQGADTEAFF
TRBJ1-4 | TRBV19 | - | CASSIRPSATEKLFF
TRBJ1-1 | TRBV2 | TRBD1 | CASSDRLDRGTEAFF
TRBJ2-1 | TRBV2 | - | CASGGRLAYNEQFF
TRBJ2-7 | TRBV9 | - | CASSVSVGVNYEQYF
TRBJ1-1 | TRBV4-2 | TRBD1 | CASSRGTGGYTEAFF
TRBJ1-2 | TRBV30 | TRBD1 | CAWSVGATGINYGYTF
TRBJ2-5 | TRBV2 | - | CASRFGRANRETQYF
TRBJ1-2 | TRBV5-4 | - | CASSLGGDHTNYGYTF
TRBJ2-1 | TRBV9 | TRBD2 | CASSEETSGYNEQFF
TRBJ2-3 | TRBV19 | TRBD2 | CASSIDRLAGAVSTDTQYF
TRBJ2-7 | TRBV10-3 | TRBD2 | CAIRKSGTSLNEQYF
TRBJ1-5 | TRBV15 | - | CATSREIQENQPQHF
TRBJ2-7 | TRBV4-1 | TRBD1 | CASSPTDKDRYYEQYF
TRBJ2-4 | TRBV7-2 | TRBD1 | CASSSSPGQGNIQYF
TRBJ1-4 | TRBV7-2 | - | CASSLVGGNEKLFF
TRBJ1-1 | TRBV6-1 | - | CASSDRFAEAFF
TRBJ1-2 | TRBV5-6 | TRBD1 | CASSEKDRNYGYTF
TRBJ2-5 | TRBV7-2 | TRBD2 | CASSSGLAVRETQYF
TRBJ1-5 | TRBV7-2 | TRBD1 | CASSSRQGPSNQPQHF
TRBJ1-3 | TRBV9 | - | CASSPRDYRIHSGNTIYF
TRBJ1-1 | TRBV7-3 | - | CASSLTENTEAFF
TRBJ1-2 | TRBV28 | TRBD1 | CASRPGTVSLYGYTF
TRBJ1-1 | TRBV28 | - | CASSLSRWGREDTEAFF
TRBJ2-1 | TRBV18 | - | CASSPYDRDGERENPDNEQFF
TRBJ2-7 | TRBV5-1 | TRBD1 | CASSLNRGSYEQYF
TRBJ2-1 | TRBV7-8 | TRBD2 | CASSLDQFGGGSTGEQFF
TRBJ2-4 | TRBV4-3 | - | CASSQDFPGGLAKNIQYF
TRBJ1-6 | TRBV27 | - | CASRRSGDGTYFKSPLHF
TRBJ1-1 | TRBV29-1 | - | CSTPALIF
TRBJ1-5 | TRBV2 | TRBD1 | CASREGQGVSQPQHF
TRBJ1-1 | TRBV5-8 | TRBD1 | CASSLGTGVLWTEAFF
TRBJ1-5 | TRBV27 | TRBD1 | CASSPHSDRGGNQPQHF
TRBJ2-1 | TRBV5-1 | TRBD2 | CASSPSLAGEIYSEQFF
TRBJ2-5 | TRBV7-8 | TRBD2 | CASSLVQREGFQETQYF
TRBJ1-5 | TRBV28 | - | CASSSMLNQPQHF
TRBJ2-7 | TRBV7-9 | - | CASSPTGTPREEQYF
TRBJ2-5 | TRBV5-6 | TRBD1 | CASSSRDREETQYF
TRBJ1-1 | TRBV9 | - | CASSVNSFMNTEAFF
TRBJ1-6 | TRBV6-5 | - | CASSNQGQMDSPLHF